Shown below are 6 T cell receptor beta chains from a single sample sequenced in a study of B cell selection in AIRE deficiency. Sequencing was performed with immunoSEQ multiplex PCR; in TCRdb, only in-frame clones are kept and a portion is missing. The table lists some 14,000 clones, 90% to 95% of them singletons. Regulatory T cells were sorted as CD4+CD25hiCD127low/negative. The sequencing input was Tregs sorted from PBMCs. These receptors all stem from a human donor with AIRE deficiency.

This rearrangement joins TRBV27 to TRBJ2-7; 8 positions agree with TRBD2. This CDR3 is 14 amino acids long. The junction had 6 bases not matched to a gene; V was cut back by 4 bases and J by 4 bases. CDR1 and CDR2 from the germline V gene are MNHEY and SMNVEV (reference sequence). CDR3 loop: CASSSAAGGYEQYF. Here the CDR3 DNA reads TGTGCCAGCAGTTCAGCGGCGGGAGGATACGAGCAGTACTTC.

CDR3 in amino acids: CATSRGKGGILEKLFF. For the CDR3, the DNA is TGTGCCACCAGCAGAGGAAAAGGGGGCATTCTCGAAAAACTGTTTTTT. The V gene is TRBV15, the J gene TRBJ1-4; 7 bases match TRBD1. The CDR3 runs 16 residues. The ends lost 1 base at V and 8 bases at J; junction bases unmatched: 10. Germline CDR1 LNHNV, CDR2 YYDKDF (reference sequence).

The chain's CDR3 is CASSLTGQGYNEQFF. The CDR3 DNA sequence: TGCGCCAGCAGCTTGACCGGGCAGGGCTACAATGAGCAGTTCTTC. The V gene is TRBV5-1, the J gene TRBJ2-1; TRBD1 is a possible D gene (5 bases). Deletions cut 1 base from V and 3 bases from J, with 11 bases between. This CDR3 comprises 15 residues. Germline V gene data show CDR1 as SGHRS and CDR2 as YFSETQ.

V and J are TRBV7-8 and TRBJ2-5; D unresolved. Trimming removed 8 bases from V and 5 bases from J, with 6 bases in between. Germline V gene lookup returns CDR1 SGHVS and CDR2 FQNEAQ. The CDR3 runs 10 residues. CDR3: CASGWETQYF. The DNA of the CDR3 is TGTGCCAGCGGGTGGGAGACCCAGTACTTC.

CDR3 nucleotides: TGTGCCAGCAGCCTTAGGCGGACAGGATCTGGAAACACCATATATTTT. Translation: CASSLRRTGSGNTIYF. This rearrangement joins TRBV7-2 to TRBJ1-3; 7 bases line up with TRBD1. Germline V gene lookup returns CDR1 SGHTA and CDR2 FQGNSA. V shed 5 bases and J 1 base; nucleotides not matched to a gene: 8. This CDR3 contains 16 residues.

This clone was seen once. V usage is TRBV5-1 and J usage is TRBJ1-2, with 11 bases lining up with TRBD1. The CDR3 consists of 15 residues. Germline loops: CDR1 SGHRS, CDR2 YFSETQ. Trimming took 0 bases from V and 4 from J; bases not matched to a gene: 2. The CDR3 sequence: CASSLAGTGGYGYTF. The CDR3 DNA sequence: TGCGCCAGCAGCTTGGCCGGGACAGGGGGCTATGGCTACACCTTC.